Listed here are 20 T cell receptor beta chains from one sample, sequenced in a study of cytomegalovirus exposure and HLA in healthy donors. Assay used: immunoSEQ multiplex PCR; TCRdb lists only in-frame clones, some missing. Of 150,000 to 200,000 clones listed, about 86% are singletons. The sequencing sample was made of PBMCs. The receptors originated from a woman younger than 30 in good health and CMV-seronegative.

The gene calls are TRBV9 and TRBJ2-1, with TRBD2 identical over 12 bases. Per the germline V gene, CDR1 is SGDLS and CDR2 is YYNGEE. CDR3 length: 16 residues. After removal of 0 bases from V and 8 bases from J, the junction contained 6 bases not matched to a gene. The CDR3 is CASSVVASGRAYEQFF. The CDR3 DNA is TGTGCCAGCAGCGTAGTGGCTAGCGGGAGGGCCTATGAGCAGTTCTTC.

This sequence joins TRBV7-2 and TRBJ2-5, with TRBD1 matching 9 bases. CDR1 is SGHTA, CDR2 FQGNSA, per germline. The V gene end was trimmed by 5 bases and the J gene end by 4 bases; junction bases not matched to a gene: 5. The CDR3 sequence is 14 residues long. The CDR3 DNA reads TGTGCCAGCAGCCTTACAGGGGGCGGAGAGACCCAGTACTTC. Amino acid sequence: CASSLTGGGETQYF.

V is TRBV4-2 and J is TRBJ2-7, with D possibly TRBD1 on 6 matching bases. Germline CDR1 and CDR2: LGHNA and YNFKEQ. With 0 bases removed from V and 3 bases from J, the gap between germline ends came to 21 bases. CDR3 length: 18 amino acids. CDR3 sequence (DNA): TGTGCCAGCAGCCAAGAAGGAGCCGTCCGGGACACTAACTACGAGCAGTACTTC. Its protein product is CASSQEGAVRDTNYEQYF.

The chain links TRBV11-2 to TRBJ2-7; 7 bases agree with TRBD1. Trimming removed 1 base from V and 3 bases from J; junction bases left unmatched: 3. The CDR3 loop spans 14 amino acids. Germline CDR1 is SGHAT and CDR2 is FQNNGV. In DNA form, the CDR3 reads TGTGCCAGCAGCTTAGGGACAGGACTCTACGAGCAGTACTTC. Translated: CASSLGTGLYEQYF.

This rearrangement joins TRBV7-2 to TRBJ2-7; 10 nucleotides match TRBD2. Germline V gene data show CDR1 as SGHTA and CDR2 as FQGNSA. The CDR3 loop spans 16 amino acids. V shed 4 bases and J 0 bases; nucleotides not matched to a gene: 6. CDR3 loop: CASSWEPSGSSYEQYF. The CDR3 DNA reads as TGTGCCAGCAGCTGGGAGCCTAGCGGGAGCTCCTACGAGCAGTACTTC. Drawing the rest from reference TRBV7-2 and TRBJ2-7, the complete variable domain is GAGVSQSPSNKVTEKGKDVELRCDPISGHTALYWYRQSLGQGLEFLIYFQGNSAPDKSGLPSDRFSAERTGGSVSTLTIQRTQQEDSAVYLCASSWEPSGSSYEQYFGPGTRLTVT.

The chain is built from TRBV6-4 and TRBJ1-1, with D tentatively TRBD1 (6 bases). CDR3 length equals 13 residues. The V end lost 11 bases, the J end lost 3 bases, and 16 bases lay between the germline ends. The germline CDR1 and CDR2 sequences are MRHNA and SNTAGT. The CDR3 reads CARYRVTDTEAFF. The CDR3 DNA reads as TGTGCCCGATACAGGGTTACTGACACTGAAGCTTTCTTT.

The CDR3 is CASFDYSVGDEQFF. The CDR3, as DNA: TGCGCCAGTTTTGACTACAGCGTGGGCGATGAGCAGTTCTTC. V usage is TRBV10-2 and J usage is TRBJ2-1; maybe TRBD2 (5 bases). The V gene's germline CDR1 is WSHSY and CDR2 SAAADI. V shed 9 bases and J shed 8 bases, with 20 bases lying between them. CDR3 length equals 14 residues.

V gene TRBV14 combines with J gene TRBJ1-5; tentative D call: TRBD1 (6 bases). CDR3 length: 14 residues. The V end was cut by 6 bases, the J end by 2 bases, with 11 bases between. Germline-derived CDR1 and CDR2 are SGHDN and FVKESK. The CDR3 loop reads CASRAYRGNQPQHF. The CDR3 nucleotides are TGTGCCAGCAGGGCATACAGGGGCAATCAGCCCCAGCATTTT.

The gene calls are TRBV19 and TRBJ2-7; no reliable D call. The CDR3 has 12 amino acids. Germline assignment: CDR1 LNHDA and CDR2 SQIVND (reference sequence). Trimming took off 1 base at V and 5 bases at J, with 6 bases between the two ends. The CDR3 bases are TGTGCCAGTAGTATAGGGAGCCACGAGCAGTACTTC. Encoded protein: CASSIGSHEQYF. The complete variable domain, with remaining parts taken from reference TRBV19 and TRBJ2-7, reads DGGITQSPKYLFRKEGQNVTLSCEQNLNHDAMYWYRQDPGQGLRLIYYSQIVNDFQKGDIAEGYSVSREKKESFPLTVTSAQKNPTAFYLCASSIGSHEQYFGPGTRLTVT.

The chain recombines TRBV7-9 with TRBJ2-1; 7 positions agree with TRBD1. Germline V gene data show CDR1 as SEHNR and CDR2 as FQNEAQ (reference sequence). The J segment lost 10 bases and the V segment lost 2 bases, leaving 8 bases of the junction unmatched. The CDR3 sequence is 14 residues long. CDR3 sequence reads: CASSLRQGRVEQFF. In nucleotides, the CDR3 is TGTGCCAGCAGCTTACGACAGGGAAGGGTCGAGCAGTTCTTC. Filled out from reference TRBV7-9 and TRBJ2-1, the complete variable domain reads DTGVSQNPRHKITKRGQNVTFRCDPISEHNRLYWYRQTLGQGPEFLTYFQNEAQLEKSRLLSDRFSAERPKGSFSTLEIQRTEQGDSAMYLCASSLRQGRVEQFFGPGTRLTVL.

The CDR3 region is CASSLMGTGDDEQYF. DNA of the CDR3: TGTGCCAGCAGCTTAATGGGGACAGGGGACGACGAGCAGTACTTC. V and J are TRBV11-3 and TRBJ2-7; 10 bases line up with TRBD1. J gave up 5 bases and V 2 bases, and 6 bases lay outside the gene matches. This CDR3 comprises 15 residues. Germline V gene sequence: CDR1 SGHNT, CDR2 YENEEA.

The rearrangement uses TRBV19 and TRBJ2-7, with TRBD1 matching 9 bases. J gave up 5 bases and V 3 bases, and 8 bases lay outside the gene matches. CDR3 length: 15 amino acids. CDR1 LNHDA and CDR2 SQIVND come from the germline V gene (reference sequence). The CDR3 nucleotides read TGTGCCAGTAGTATTCGGGACAGGGAATACGACGAGCAGTACTTC. This translates into CASSIRDREYDEQYF.

The V gene is TRBV5-1, the J gene TRBJ2-7; D gene uncertain. CDR3 size: 20 residues. V shed 0 bases and J shed 1 base, with 26 bases lying between them. The germline V gene encodes CDR1 SGHRS and CDR2 YFSETQ. The CDR3 protein is CASSLAPFRSFDPPSYEQYF. The CDR3 region has the DNA TGCGCCAGCAGCTTGGCTCCGTTCAGGTCCTTCGATCCTCCATCCTACGAGCAGTACTTC.

Written as DNA, the CDR3 is TGTGCCAGCGGATGCCGCCTACAGGTCGAGCAGTACTTC. Residues: CASGCRLQVEQYF. The chain combines TRBV21-1 with TRBJ2-7; the table calls TRBD1, which could not be checked here. TRBV21-1 constitutes a pseudogene. CDR3 size: 13 residues.

The rearrangement uses TRBV13 and TRBJ1-5, with D unclear. The germline V and J ends were trimmed by 6 bases and 9 bases, with 6 bases remaining between them. Germline V lookup: CDR1 PRHDT, CDR2 FYEKMQ (reference sequence). This CDR3 is built from 10 residues. The CDR3 region is CASSRGPQHF. DNA of the CDR3: TGTGCCAGCAGTCGGGGGCCCCAGCATTTT.

This sequence joins TRBV14 and TRBJ2-2; D is ambiguous. This CDR3 contains 15 residues. Trimming took off 4 bases at V and 0 bases at J, with 9 bases between the two ends. Germline V gives CDR1 SGHDN, CDR2 FVKESK. This chain's CDR3 is CASSPVRTNTGELFF. The CDR3 nucleotides are TGTGCCAGCAGCCCAGTACGAACGAACACCGGGGAGCTGTTTTTT.

V gene TRBV5-1 combines with J gene TRBJ2-5; maybe TRBD2 (5 bases). Trimming pared 4 bases from V and 1 base from J, leaving 14 bases between. Per the germline V gene, CDR1 is SGHRS and CDR2 is YFSETQ. The CDR3 is made up of 15 amino acids. The CDR3 DNA reads as TGCGCCAGCAGCCCCCCGGAGGCCCTCCAAGAGACCCAGTACTTC. Amino acid sequence: CASSPPEALQETQYF.

The gene calls are TRBV11-2 and TRBJ1-1; D remains ambiguous. The CDR3 has 15 amino acids. Trimming shortened V by 0 bases and J by 2 bases, and 10 bases separated the two germline ends. The V gene's germline CDR1 is SGHAT and CDR2 FQNNGV. CDR3 DNA sequence: TGTGCCAGCAGCTTAGATGCTCGGTCCAACACTGAAGCTTTCTTT. This sequence encodes CASSLDARSNTEAFF.

The chain's CDR3 is CASSWQGFNQPQHF. The CDR3 bases are TGTGCCAGCAGTTGGCAGGGCTTCAATCAGCCCCAGCATTTT. The chain combines TRBV27 with TRBJ1-5; a possible D gene is TRBD1 (5 bases). V dropped 4 bases and J dropped 3 bases, with 10 bases sitting between them. The CDR3 runs to 14 residues. From germline, CDR1 is MNHEY and CDR2 SMNVEV (reference sequence).

This clone was counted a few times. The V gene is TRBV14, the J gene TRBJ1-2; D is unresolved. V was clipped by 4 bases and J by 4 bases, with 16 bases between them. CDR3 length: 15 amino acids. Germline-derived CDR1 and CDR2 are SGHDN and FVKESK. The CDR3 loop reads CASSPMYSGVYGYTF. The CDR3 bases are TGTGCCAGCAGCCCGATGTACAGCGGGGTCTATGGCTACACCTTC.